The rows below give T cell receptor beta chains drawn from one sample of a study of Graves' ophthalmopathy and Graves' hyperthyroidism. TCRdb used MiXCR to reprocess the multiplex PCR reads, holding one entry per CDR3 protein. This sample has 650,000 to 900,000 distinct CDR3 sequences, with approximately 40% found just once. Specimen: peripheral blood. The receptors were gathered from an adult man with Graves' ophthalmopathy. Each CDR3 is given without its conserved first and last residue.

>TRBJ2-6|TRBV7-9
ASSGADRAGANVLT
>TRBJ1-5|TRBV16
ASSQRGDKYQPQH
>TRBJ1-2|TRBV29-1
SVEHRDGYA
>TRBJ2-3|TRBV7-3
ASSLNGDTQY
>TRBJ1-1|TRBV14
ASSQPGSLRAF
>TRBJ1-2|TRBV27
ASSPAGINGGYT
>TRBJ1-2|TRBV7-9
ASSPPTGTNYGYT
>TRBJ2-5|TRBV20-1
NARRPRTRETQY
>TRBJ1-6|TRBV7-9
AGSLLTPNSPLH
>TRBJ1-5|TRBV5-5
ASSLYEGFQPQH
>TRBJ2-5|TRBV10-3
ASSSTGTGSY
>TRBJ2-7|TRBV6-5
ASQPPGQREQY
>TRBJ1-4|TRBV7-9
ASSLAEGPNRPGNEKLF
>TRBJ2-7|TRBV7-9
ASSSWTSGSYEQY
>TRBJ2-5|TRBV9
ASSPREGRETQY
>TRBJ1-2|TRBV9
ASSQNTGHNYGYT
>TRBJ2-2|TRBV7-2
ASSPGTYTGELF
>TRBJ2-3|TRBV15
ATGSRGGADTQY
>TRBJ1-6|TRBV5-6
AWIDRGRINSPLH
>TRBJ1-4|TRBV10-3
AISAVGHNEKLF
>TRBJ2-2|TRBV20-1
SAREGGGDTGELF
>TRBJ2-7|TRBV11-1
AWSTTGNTDRDEQY
>TRBJ1-5|TRBV19
ASSILPGRGQPQH
>TRBJ1-3|TRBV5-1
ASSWDGTRNTIY
>TRBJ2-2|TRBV7-9
ASSYFSGGMNTGELF
>TRBJ2-5|TRBV15
ATSRDPGRGETQY
>TRBJ2-7|TRBV11-3
ASSRTTHEQY
>TRBJ1-6|TRBV6-5
ASSPVFGGNSPLH
>TRBJ1-3|TRBV9
ASSVGGRPSILY